Each of the 16 T cell receptor beta chains below was sequenced from the same sample in a study of Graves' ophthalmopathy and Graves' hyperthyroidism. Researchers took RNA transcripts and amplified TCR beta CDR3 regions from them. HTBI primers were used in a first-round RT-PCR, which preceded a second-round multiplex PCR. TCRdb itself ran the multiplex PCR reads through MiXCR, one entry per CDR3 protein. In the table there are roughly 160,000 distinct CDR3 sequences, more than 30% of which are singletons. The sequenced sample was peripheral blood. These receptors originate from a woman aged 40 to 50 with Graves' ophthalmopathy.

Many counts were recorded for this clonotype. V is TRBV10-3 and J is TRBJ1-1; 8 nucleotides line up with TRBD1. The CDR3 extends over 14 amino acids. The V and J ends lost 3 bases and 4 bases, in that order; junction bases with no gene match: 4. Germline CDR1 is ENHRY and CDR2 is SYGVKD. The CDR3 is CAISDGTGGTEAFF. Here the CDR3 DNA reads TGTGCCATCAGTGACGGTACAGGGGGCACTGAAGCTTTCTTT.

There are many counts of this clonotype. This chain connects TRBV19 to TRBJ1-5, with 8 bases aligning to TRBD1. Trimming removed 5 bases from V and 7 bases from J; junction bases left unmatched: 10. CDR3 length: 15 amino acids. Looked up from germline, CDR1 is LNHDA and CDR2 is SQIVND (reference sequence). The CDR3 DNA follows: TGTGCCAGTAGTGCCACAGGGGGTCCTTGGCAGCCCCAGCATTTT. Its translation is CASSATGGPWQPQHF.

This clonotype was picked up many times. This chain links TRBV20-1 with TRBJ1-5, with 7 bases that match TRBD1. Per the germline V gene, CDR1 is DFQATT and CDR2 is SNEGSKA (reference sequence). J lost 4 bases, V lost 1 base, and 13 bases had no gene match. CDR3 size: 17 residues. The CDR3 coding sequence is TGCAGTGCTAGAGTCCGGGGCTCAGGGGGTTTGAATCAGCCCCAGCATTTT. This sequence encodes CSARVRGSGGLNQPQHF.

This chain uses TRBV4-1 with TRBJ1-1, with 11 nucleotides matching TRBD1. The germline CDR1 and CDR2 sequences are MGHRA and YSYEKL. The V gene end was trimmed by 4 bases and the J gene end by 1 base; junction bases not matched to a gene: 11. The CDR3 has 18 amino acids. This chain's CDR3 is CASSLNGQGASGNTEAFF. DNA for the CDR3: TGCGCCAGCAGCCTAAACGGACAGGGGGCTTCGGGGAACACTGAAGCTTTCTTT.

This clonotype was seen a handful of times. The chain uses TRBV28 and TRBJ2-7, with D perhaps TRBD2 (5 bases). Germline CDR1 and CDR2: MDHEN and SYDVKM. Deletions cut 7 bases from V and 3 bases from J, with 16 bases between. The CDR3 loop spans 14 amino acids. The CDR3 region is CASTGGQSYYEQYF. The CDR3 DNA follows: TGTGCCAGCACCGGCGGGCAGTCATACTACGAGCAGTACTTC.

This clonotype was detected many times. The chain recombines TRBV28 with TRBJ1-2; the D is unclear. The germline CDR1 and CDR2 sequences are MDHEN and SYDVKM. The V end was cut by 6 bases, the J end by 4 bases, with 9 bases between. The CDR3 is made up of 12 amino acids. CDR3 residues: CASRPYGYGYTF. The CDR3 nucleotides are TGTGCCAGCAGACCCTATGGCTATGGCTACACCTTC.

This clonotype was observed many times. This chain uses TRBV20-1 with TRBJ1-2; 7 bases agree with TRBD1. Per germline, CDR1 DFQATT and CDR2 SNEGSKA (reference sequence). The CDR3 consists of 13 residues. V gave up 4 bases and J gave up 2 bases; unmatched junction bases: 4. CDR3 in amino acids: CSAIQGNNYGYTF. In DNA, the CDR3 is TGCAGTGCTATACAGGGGAACAACTATGGCTACACCTTC.

In this sample, this clonotype turned up many times. The genes are TRBV28 and TRBJ2-5, with a possible D match to TRBD1 (7 bases). Germline values: CDR1 MDHEN, CDR2 SYDVKM. The length of the CDR3 is 16 residues. Trimming took 6 bases from V and 2 from J, leaving 19 bases between them. CDR3: CASSQLRTGGQETQYF. In DNA, the CDR3 is TGTGCCAGCAGCCAACTAAGGACAGGAGGGCAAGAGACCCAGTACTTC.

This clonotype has a count of ten or more. CDR3 bases: TGTGCCAGCAGAACAGGGTTCGAAGAGACCCAGTACTTC. It yields the protein CASRTGFEETQYF. V is TRBV6-5 and J is TRBJ2-5; tentatively, D is TRBD1 (6 bases). Trimming pared 6 bases from V and 3 bases from J, leaving 11 bases between. The CDR3 has 13 residues. Germline V gene data show CDR1 as MNHEY and CDR2 as SVGAGI.

This sequence joins TRBV7-3 and TRBJ2-2; 10 bases match TRBD1. Germline V lookup: CDR1 SGHTA, CDR2 FQGTGA. Trimming at V came to 2 bases and at J to 3 bases, leaving 3 bases not matched to a gene. The CDR3 length is 16 residues. The CDR3 loop is CASSLGTGAYTGELFF. CDR3 nucleotides: TGTGCCAGCAGCTTAGGGACAGGGGCGTACACCGGGGAGCTGTTTTTT.

In this sample, this clonotype turned up many times. The chain links TRBV19 to TRBJ2-7; unclear D gene. Looked up from germline, CDR1 is LNHDA and CDR2 is SQIVND (reference sequence). The CDR3 consists of 12 residues. Deletions cut 5 bases from V and 1 base from J, with 6 bases between. The CDR3 here is CASSAASYEQYF. As DNA, the CDR3 is TGTGCCAGTAGTGCGGCTTCCTACGAGCAGTACTTC.

The V and J genes are TRBV6-1 and TRBJ2-7; D gene unclear. Germline lookup yields CDR1 MNHNS and CDR2 SASEGT. The V end was cut by 2 bases, the J end by 2 bases, with 13 bases between. The CDR3 loop spans 15 amino acids. CDR3 sequence (DNA): TGTGCCAGCAGTGAATTAGCTGACTGGGCCTACGAGCAGTACTTC. It translates to CASSELADWAYEQYF.

This clonotype was seen at least ten times. The rearrangement uses TRBV28 and TRBJ2-5, with a weak D call TRBD2 (5 bases). The CDR3 is 14 amino acids. Trimming removed 6 bases from V and 1 base from J, with 12 bases in between. The germline CDR1 and CDR2 sequences are MDHEN and SYDVKM. CDR3: CASRPPRAQETQYF. DNA of the CDR3: TGTGCCAGCAGGCCTCCGAGGGCCCAAGAGACCCAGTACTTC.

There are many counts of this clonotype. The chain has TRBV5-1 and TRBJ1-1; D is perhaps TRBD1 (6 bases). The CDR3 consists of 15 residues. Germline CDR1 and CDR2: SGHRS and YFSETQ. Trimming cost V 5 bases and J 2 bases, with 16 bases left between them. CDR3 sequence: CASRTGTSGNTEAFF. In DNA form, the CDR3 reads TGCGCCAGCAGAACAGGGACCTCAGGAAACACTGAAGCTTTCTTT. Drawing the rest from reference TRBV5-1 and TRBJ1-1, the complete variable domain is KAGVTQTPRYLIKTRGQQVTLSCSPISGHRSVSWYQQTPGQGLQFLFEYFSETQRNKGNFPGRFSGRQFSNSRSEMNVSTLELGDSALYLCASRTGTSGNTEAFFGQGTRLTVV.

At least ten counts were recorded for this clonotype. The rearrangement links TRBV4-1 to TRBJ1-1; 7 bases line up with TRBD1. In germline, CDR1 is MGHRA, CDR2 YSYEKL. This CDR3 has 15 residues. V lost 0 bases and J lost 2; bases outside the gene matches: 3. The CDR3 sequence: CASSQETGLNTEAFF. In nucleotides, the CDR3 is TGCGCCAGCAGCCAAGAGACAGGGCTCAACACTGAAGCTTTCTTT.

This clonotype was detected many times. This chain uses TRBV14 with TRBJ1-1; weak D call: TRBD1 (5 bases). Per germline, CDR1 SGHDN and CDR2 FVKESK. The CDR3 length is 15 residues. Trimming took 2 bases from V and 0 from J, leaving 10 bases between them. The CDR3 DNA follows: TGTGCCAGCAGCCAATTACGGGGCGTGAACACTGAAGCTTTCTTT. It is translated as CASSQLRGVNTEAFF.